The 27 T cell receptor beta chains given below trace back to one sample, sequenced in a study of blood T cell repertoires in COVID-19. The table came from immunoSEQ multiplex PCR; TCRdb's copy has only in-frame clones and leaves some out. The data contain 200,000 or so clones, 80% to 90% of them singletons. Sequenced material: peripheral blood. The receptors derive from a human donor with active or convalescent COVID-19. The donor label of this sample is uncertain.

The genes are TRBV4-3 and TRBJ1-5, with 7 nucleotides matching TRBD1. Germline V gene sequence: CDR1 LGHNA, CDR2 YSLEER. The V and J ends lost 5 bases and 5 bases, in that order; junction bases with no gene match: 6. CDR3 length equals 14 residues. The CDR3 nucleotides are TGCGCCAGCAGCAGAGGGACAGACCATCAGCCCCAGCATTTT. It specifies CASSRGTDHQPQHF.

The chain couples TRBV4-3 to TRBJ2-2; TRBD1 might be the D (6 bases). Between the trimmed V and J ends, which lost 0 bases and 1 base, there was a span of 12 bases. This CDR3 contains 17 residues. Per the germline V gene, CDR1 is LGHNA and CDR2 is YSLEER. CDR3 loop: CASSQEYRARNTGELFF. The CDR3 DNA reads TGCGCCAGCAGCCAAGAGTACAGGGCAAGGAACACCGGGGAGCTGTTTTTT.

The CDR3, as DNA: TGTGCCACCAGTGATCATCCGGGACAGGGGGCCTCAAATCAGCCCCAGCATTTT. Its protein is CATSDHPGQGASNQPQHF. The rearrangement joins TRBV24-1 to TRBJ1-5; the match to TRBD1 covers 12 bases. V was clipped by 3 bases and J by 4 bases; unmatched bases: 9. The CDR3 has 18 residues. CDR1 KGHDR and CDR2 SFDVKD come from the germline V gene.

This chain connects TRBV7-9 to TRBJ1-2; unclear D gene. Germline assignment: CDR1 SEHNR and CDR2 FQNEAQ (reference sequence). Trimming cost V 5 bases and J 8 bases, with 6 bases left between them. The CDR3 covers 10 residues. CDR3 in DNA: TGTGCCAGCAGCCCCGTCGGCTACACCTTC. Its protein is CASSPVGYTF.

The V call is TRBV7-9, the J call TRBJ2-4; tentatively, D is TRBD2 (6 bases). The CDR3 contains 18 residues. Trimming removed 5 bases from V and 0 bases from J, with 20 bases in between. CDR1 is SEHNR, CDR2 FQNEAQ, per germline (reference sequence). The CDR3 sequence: CASSPAGRVPLAKNIQYF. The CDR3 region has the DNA TGTGCCAGCAGCCCCGCGGGAAGGGTCCCCTTAGCCAAAAACATTCAGTACTTC.

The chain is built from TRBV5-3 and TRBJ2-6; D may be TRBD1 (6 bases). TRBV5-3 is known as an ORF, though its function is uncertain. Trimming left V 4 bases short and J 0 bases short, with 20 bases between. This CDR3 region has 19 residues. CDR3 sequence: CARSPLPTGQRSGANVLTF. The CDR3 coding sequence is TGTGCCAGAAGCCCACTTCCAACAGGGCAACGCTCTGGGGCCAACGTCCTGACTTTC.

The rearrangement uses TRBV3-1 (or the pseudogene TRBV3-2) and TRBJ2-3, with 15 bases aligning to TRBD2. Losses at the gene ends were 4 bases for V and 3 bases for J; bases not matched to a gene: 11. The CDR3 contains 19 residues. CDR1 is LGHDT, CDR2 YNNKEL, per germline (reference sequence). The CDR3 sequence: CASSPAGTSGRSWTDTQYF. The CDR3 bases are TGTGCCAGCAGCCCTGCTGGGACTAGCGGGAGGTCATGGACAGATACGCAGTATTTT.

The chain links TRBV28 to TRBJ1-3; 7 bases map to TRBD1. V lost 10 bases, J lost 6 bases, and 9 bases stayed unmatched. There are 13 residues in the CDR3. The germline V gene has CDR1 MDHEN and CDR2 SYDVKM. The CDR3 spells CAISGQAANTIYF. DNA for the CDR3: TGTGCCATTTCCGGACAGGCGGCAAACACCATATATTTT.

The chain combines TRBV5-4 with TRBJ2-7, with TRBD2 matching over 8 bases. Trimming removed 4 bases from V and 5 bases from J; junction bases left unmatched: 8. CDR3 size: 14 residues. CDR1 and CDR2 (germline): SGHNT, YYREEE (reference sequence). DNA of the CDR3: TGTGCCAGCAGCCGGCCGGGGGGGCTGGACGAGCAGTACTTC. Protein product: CASSRPGGLDEQYF.

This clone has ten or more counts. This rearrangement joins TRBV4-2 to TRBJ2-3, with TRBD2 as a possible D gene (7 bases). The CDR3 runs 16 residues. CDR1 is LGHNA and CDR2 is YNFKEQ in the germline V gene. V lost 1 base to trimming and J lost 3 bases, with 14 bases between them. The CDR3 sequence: CASSQAQGGGTDTQYF. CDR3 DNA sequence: TGTGCCAGCAGCCAAGCCCAAGGGGGGGGTACAGATACGCAGTATTTT.

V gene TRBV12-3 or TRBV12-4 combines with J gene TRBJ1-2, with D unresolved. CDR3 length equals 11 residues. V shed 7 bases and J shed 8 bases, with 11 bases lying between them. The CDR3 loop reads CASNGERGYTF. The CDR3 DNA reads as TGTGCCAGCAACGGAGAGCGGGGCTACACCTTC.

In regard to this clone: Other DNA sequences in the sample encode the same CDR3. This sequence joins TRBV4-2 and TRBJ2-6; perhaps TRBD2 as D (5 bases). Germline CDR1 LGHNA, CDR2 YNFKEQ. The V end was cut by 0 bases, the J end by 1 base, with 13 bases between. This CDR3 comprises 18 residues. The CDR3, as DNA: TGTGCCAGCAGCCAAGAGAGGGTGACATCTTCTGGGGCCAACGTCCTGACTTTC. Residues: CASSQERVTSSGANVLTF.

CDR3 loop: CATSGDSATYEQYF. CDR3 coding DNA: TGTGCCACGTCCGGGGACAGTGCGACCTACGAGCAGTACTTC. The chain carries TRBV7-3 and TRBJ2-7, with 7 bases fitting TRBD1. The CDR3 covers 14 residues. Germline CDR1 and CDR2: SGHTA and FQGTGA. V shed 10 bases, J shed 2 bases, and the junction held 11 bases outside the gene matches.

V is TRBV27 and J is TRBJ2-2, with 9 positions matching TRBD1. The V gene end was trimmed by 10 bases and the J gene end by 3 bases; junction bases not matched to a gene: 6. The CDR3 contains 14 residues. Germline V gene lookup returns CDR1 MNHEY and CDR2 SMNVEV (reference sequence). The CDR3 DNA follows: TGTGCCACCGAAAGGGACAGGGACACCGGGGAGCTGTTTTTT. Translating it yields CATERDRDTGELFF.

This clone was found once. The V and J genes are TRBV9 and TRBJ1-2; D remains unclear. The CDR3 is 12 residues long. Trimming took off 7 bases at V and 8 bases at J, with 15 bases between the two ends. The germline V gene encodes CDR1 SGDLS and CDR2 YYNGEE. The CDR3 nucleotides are TGTGCCAGCTACCGGGAGTCTGAGGGCTACACCTTC. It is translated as CASYRESEGYTF. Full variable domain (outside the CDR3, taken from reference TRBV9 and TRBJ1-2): DSGVTQTPKHLITATGQRVTLRCSPRSGDLSVYWYQQSLDQGLQFLIQYYNGEERAKGNILERFSAQQFPDLHSELNLSSLELGDSALYFCASYRESEGYTFGSGTRLTVV.

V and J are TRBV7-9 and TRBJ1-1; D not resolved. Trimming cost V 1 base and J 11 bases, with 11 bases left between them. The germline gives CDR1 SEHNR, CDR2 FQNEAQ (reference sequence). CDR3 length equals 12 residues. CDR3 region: CASSLEDGRAFF. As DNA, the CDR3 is TGTGCCAGCAGCTTAGAGGACGGGAGGGCTTTCTTT.

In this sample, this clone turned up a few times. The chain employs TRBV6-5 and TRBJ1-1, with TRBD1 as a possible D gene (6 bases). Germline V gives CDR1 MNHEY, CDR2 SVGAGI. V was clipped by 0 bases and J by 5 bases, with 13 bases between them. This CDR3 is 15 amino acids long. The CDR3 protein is CASSYSSAGDTEAFF. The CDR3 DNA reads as TGTGCCAGCAGTTACTCTTCGGCAGGGGATACTGAAGCTTTCTTT.

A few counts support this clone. CDR3 sequence: CASSIRRSQRDNSPLHF. Here the CDR3 DNA reads TGTGCCAGTAGTATACGGCGTAGCCAGAGGGATAATTCACCCCTCCACTTT. The chain combines TRBV19 with TRBJ1-6; the D is unclear. Germline CDR1 reads LNHDA; CDR2 reads SQIVND (reference sequence). V was pared by 2 bases and J by 5 bases, with 16 bases between. CDR3 length equals 17 residues.

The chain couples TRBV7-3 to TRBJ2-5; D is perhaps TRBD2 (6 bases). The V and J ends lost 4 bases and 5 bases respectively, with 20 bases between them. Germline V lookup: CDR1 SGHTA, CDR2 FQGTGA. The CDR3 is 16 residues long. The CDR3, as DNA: TGTGCCAGCAGCTCAGGTGTAGGAGGGCCCGGGGAGACCCAGTACTTC. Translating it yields CASSSGVGGPGETQYF.

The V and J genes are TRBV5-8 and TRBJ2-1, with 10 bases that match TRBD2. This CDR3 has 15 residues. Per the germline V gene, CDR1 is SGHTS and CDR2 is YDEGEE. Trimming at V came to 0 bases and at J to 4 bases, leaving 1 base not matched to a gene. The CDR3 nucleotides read TGTGCCAGCAGCTTGGGACTAGCGGGTTACAATGAGCAGTTCTTC. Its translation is CASSLGLAGYNEQFF.

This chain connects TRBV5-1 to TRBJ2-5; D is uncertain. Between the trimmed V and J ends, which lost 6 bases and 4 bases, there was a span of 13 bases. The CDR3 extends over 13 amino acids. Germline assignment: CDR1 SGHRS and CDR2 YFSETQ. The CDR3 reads CASTRSPLETQYF. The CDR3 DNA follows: TGCGCCAGCACGCGGTCCCCCTTAGAGACCCAGTACTTC.

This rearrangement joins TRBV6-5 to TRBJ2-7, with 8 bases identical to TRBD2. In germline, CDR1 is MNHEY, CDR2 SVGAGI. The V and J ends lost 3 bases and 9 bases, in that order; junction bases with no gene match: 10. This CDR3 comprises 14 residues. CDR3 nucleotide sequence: TGTGCCAGCAGTTATAGGACTAGCTTGGGTTGGCAGTACTTC. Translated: CASSYRTSLGWQYF.

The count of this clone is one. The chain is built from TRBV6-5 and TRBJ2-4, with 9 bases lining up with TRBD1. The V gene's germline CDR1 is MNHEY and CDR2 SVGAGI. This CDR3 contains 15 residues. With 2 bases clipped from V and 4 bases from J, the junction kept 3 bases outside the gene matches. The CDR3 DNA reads TGTGCCAGCAGTTACGGGGGACAGGGAAAAAACATTCAGTACTTC. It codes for CASSYGGQGKNIQYF.

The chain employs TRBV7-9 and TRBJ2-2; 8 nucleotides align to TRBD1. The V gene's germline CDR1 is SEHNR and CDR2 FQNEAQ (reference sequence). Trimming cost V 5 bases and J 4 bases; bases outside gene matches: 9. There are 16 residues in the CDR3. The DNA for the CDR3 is TGTGCCAGCAGCCCCCAGGGGGCTAGGGGCACCGGGGAGCTGTTTTTT. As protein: CASSPQGARGTGELFF.

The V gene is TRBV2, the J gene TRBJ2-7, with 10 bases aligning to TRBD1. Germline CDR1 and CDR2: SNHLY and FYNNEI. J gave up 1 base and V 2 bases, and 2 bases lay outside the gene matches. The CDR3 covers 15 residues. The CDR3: CASSEWDRGSYEQYF. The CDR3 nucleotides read TGTGCCAGCAGTGAATGGGACAGGGGTTCCTACGAGCAGTACTTC.

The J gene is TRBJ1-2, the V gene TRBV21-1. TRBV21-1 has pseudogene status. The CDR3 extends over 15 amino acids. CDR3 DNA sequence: TGTGCCAGCAGCAACGCGTCAGGGGAGGGCTATGGCTACACCTTC. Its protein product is CASSNASGEGYGYTF.

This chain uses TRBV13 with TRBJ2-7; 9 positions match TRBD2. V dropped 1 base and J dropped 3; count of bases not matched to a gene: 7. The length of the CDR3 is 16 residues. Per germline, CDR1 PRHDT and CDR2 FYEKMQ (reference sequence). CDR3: CASSLEPSSGDYEQYF. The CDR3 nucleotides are TGTGCCAGCAGCTTAGAGCCTTCTAGCGGGGACTACGAGCAGTACTTC.